The 13 T cell receptor beta chains in this list originate from one sample, sequenced in a study of CD8 T cells in Susac syndrome. An input of roughly 0.5 to 1 ug of RNA was subjected to reverse transcription using random hexamers. TCRdb called the immunoSEQ multiplex PCR reads again in MiXCR, with one record for every CDR3 protein. The sample consists of roughly 140,000 distinct CDR3 sequences, roughly 96% of them appearing once. Sequencing input: CD8+ T cells from PBMCs. These TCRs come from a human donor with multiple sclerosis.

The genes are TRBV7-9 and TRBJ1-5; 8 bases agree with TRBD1. Germline lookup yields CDR1 SEHNR and CDR2 FQNEAQ (reference sequence). The V segment lost 5 bases and the J segment 7 bases; nucleotides outside the gene matches: 16. The CDR3 contains 17 residues. The chain's CDR3 is CASSLHGPTGERQPQHF. The CDR3 region has the DNA TGTGCCAGCAGCCTCCACGGGCCGACAGGGGAACGACAGCCCCAGCATTTT. The whole variable domain, filled in from reference TRBV7-9 and TRBJ1-5, reads DTGVSQNPRHKITKRGQNVTFRCDPISEHNRLYWYRQTLGQGPEFLTYFQNEAQLEKSRLLSDRFSAERPKGSFSTLEIQRTEQGDSAMYLCASSLHGPTGERQPQHFGDGTRLSIL.

This chain links TRBV30 with TRBJ1-5; D is uncertain. V was shortened by 0 bases and J by 5 bases, with 11 bases between the two germline ends. CDR3 length: 14 residues. Germline CDR1 and CDR2: GTSNPN and SVGIG (reference sequence). The DNA for the CDR3 is TGTGCCTGGAGTGTCAACAGTCATTATCAGCCCCAGCATTTT. It encodes CAWSVNSHYQPQHF.

This chain connects TRBV29-1 to TRBJ2-5, with 10 bases fitting TRBD1. Germline values: CDR1 SQVTM, CDR2 ANQGSEA. This CDR3 spans 14 amino acids. The J segment lost 7 bases and the V segment lost 2 bases, leaving 7 bases of the junction unmatched. CDR3 DNA sequence: TGCAGCGTTGAATTGGGACAGGGGATGGCGACCCAGTACTTC. Translation: CSVELGQGMATQYF.

CDR3 amino acids: CASSLALSLYVLQYF. For the CDR3, the DNA is TGTGCCAGCAGTTTAGCGCTGAGTTTATATGTCCTTCAGTACTTC. The chain links TRBV12-3 or TRBV12-4 to TRBJ2-4; D remains unclear. The CDR3 sequence is 15 residues long. Trimming stripped 0 bases from V and 11 bases from J, with 17 bases between.

The V gene is TRBV9, the J gene TRBJ1-6; D is perhaps TRBD1 (5 bases). V shed 0 bases and J shed 3 bases, with 10 bases lying between them. The CDR3 covers 16 residues. Germline V lookup: CDR1 SGDLS, CDR2 YYNGEE. The CDR3 region has the DNA TGTGCCAGCAGCGTAGGGCAGGGCGGCTATAATTCACCCCTCCACTTT. Amino acid sequence: CASSVGQGGYNSPLHF.

This clonotype was found once. This rearrangement joins TRBV30 to TRBJ1-2; TRBD1 is a possible D gene (6 bases). Trimming removed 7 bases from V and 3 bases from J, with 12 bases in between. This CDR3 region has 12 residues. Germline CDR1 reads GTSNPN; CDR2 reads SVGIG (reference sequence). CDR3 DNA: TGTGCCTACTTGGGACACGACTATGGCTACACCTTC. It encodes CAYLGHDYGYTF. Full variable domain (rest looked up from reference TRBV30 and TRBJ1-2): SQTIHQWPATLVQPVGSPLSLECTVEGTSNPNLYWYRQAAGRGLQLLFYSVGIGQISSEVPQNLSASRPQDRQFILSSKKLLLSDSGFYLCAYLGHDYGYTFGSGTRLTVV.

In this sample, this clonotype turned up once. The chain uses TRBV7-6 and TRBJ1-1; 7 bases fit TRBD1. V was clipped by 4 bases and J by 5 bases; unmatched bases: 16. The length of the CDR3 is 17 residues. From germline, CDR1 is SGHVS and CDR2 FNYEAQ. CDR3 bases: TGTGCCAGCAGCTCCACATCCGATCCAGGGGGTACGACTGAAGCTTTCTTT. The encoded protein is CASSSTSDPGGTTEAFF.

V gene TRBV5-6 combines with J gene TRBJ1-2; D unresolved. The CDR3 contains 14 residues. CDR1 is SGHDT, CDR2 YYEEEE, per germline. Trimming took 1 base from V and 2 from J, leaving 9 bases between them. CDR3: CASSLSRGNYGYTF. CDR3 sequence (DNA): TGTGCCAGCAGCTTGTCACGGGGAAACTATGGCTACACCTTC. Supplemented by reference TRBV5-6 and TRBJ1-2, the full variable domain reads DAGVTQSPTHLIKTRGQQVTLRCSPKSGHDTVSWYQQALGQGPQFIFQYYEEEERQRGNFPDRFSGHQFPNYSSELNVNALLLGDSALYLCASSLSRGNYGYTFGSGTRLTVV.

This clonotype is a singleton in its sample. The chain joins TRBV27 to TRBJ2-3, with 7 bases matching TRBD2. V lost 7 bases and J lost 6; bases outside the gene matches: 4. CDR1 is MNHEY and CDR2 is SMNVEV in the germline V gene (reference sequence). The CDR3 extends over 12 amino acids. CDR3 coding DNA: TGTGCCAGCATCTCCGGGGGGGATACGCAGTATTTT. Translating gives CASISGGDTQYF.

The chain combines TRBV30 with TRBJ1-1, with D perhaps matching TRBD1 (6 bases). CDR3 size: 13 residues. The V and J ends lost 6 bases and 3 bases respectively, with 14 bases between them. Looked up from germline, CDR1 is GTSNPN and CDR2 is SVGIG (reference sequence). CDR3 protein: CACLGGYDTEAFF. CDR3 DNA: TGTGCCTGCCTAGGGGGTTACGACACTGAAGCTTTCTTT.

The chain employs TRBV20-1 and TRBJ1-2; no firm D call. Germline CDR1 reads DFQATT; CDR2 reads SNEGSKA (reference sequence). The CDR3 length is 17 residues. Trimming removed 6 bases at V and 4 bases at J, with 27 bases between. CDR3: CSALAPGTLDTLYGYTF. The CDR3 nucleotides read TGCAGTGCCCTAGCTCCGGGCACCCTAGATACCCTCTATGGCTACACCTTC.

The chain couples TRBV7-3 to TRBJ1-1; no reliable D call. The germline V and J ends were trimmed by 2 bases and 4 bases, with 8 bases remaining between them. Germline CDR1 SGHTA, CDR2 FQGTGA. The CDR3 is 13 amino acids. CDR3 sequence: CASSLGDGTEAFF. The CDR3 DNA is TGTGCCAGCAGCTTAGGGGATGGCACTGAAGCTTTCTTT.

The chain recombines TRBV12-3 or TRBV12-4 with TRBJ2-7; unclear D gene. V gave up 1 base and J gave up 5 bases, with 6 bases separating them. CDR3 length: 12 residues. The CDR3 loop is CASSLVVNEQYF. The DNA of the CDR3 is TGTGCCAGCAGTTTAGTGGTCAACGAGCAGTACTTC.